Listed below are T cell receptor beta chains from one sample, sequenced in a study of beta chain features in type 1 diabetes. Here immunoSEQ multiplex PCR was the method, and the copy in TCRdb shows in-frame clones only, minus some. The data show 280,000 or so clones, around 16% seen once. Specimen: naive CD4+ T cells from blood. These receptor sequences come from a man younger than 30 with type 1 diabetes. The CDR3 runs from the conserved cysteine through the conserved F or W. D genes are given only for firm matches. Size is omitted from some rows. Given values are once, few, many or a class for expanded clones.

>NA|TRBJ2-5|NA|TRBV5-1
TGCGCCAGCAGCCTGGCTGAGACCCAGTACTTC
CASSLAETQYF
>few|TRBJ2-7|TRBD2|TRBV27
TGTGCCAGCAGGACTACTAGCGGGAGGGCCGGGGAGCAGTACTTC
CASRTTSGRAGEQYF
>NA|TRBJ1-2|NA|TRBV4-3
TGCGCCAGCAGCCAAGAGGCCCGCCCTAACTATGGCTACACCTTC
CASSQEARPNYGYTF
>NA|TRBJ2-1|TRBD2|TRBV25-1
TGTGCCAGCAGTGACCACGGGCTGGCGGGAGGTAATGAGCAGTTCTTC
CASSDHGLAGGNEQFF
>few|TRBJ2-3|NA|TRBV29-1
TGCAGCGTTATTTACACAAGCACAGATACGCAGTATTTT
CSVIYTSTDTQYF
>NA|TRBJ2-7|NA|TRBV21-1
TGTGCCAGCAGCAAAGTTACTGGCGGGAGCAACGAGCAGTACTTC
CASSKVTGGSNEQYF
>few|TRBJ2-1|TRBD2|TRBV25-1
TGTGCCAGCAGTGAATATCGGTCTAGCGGGAGTTACAATGAGCAGTTCTTC
CASSEYRSSGSYNEQFF
>NA|TRBJ2-7|TRBD1|TRBV7-9
TGTGCCAGCAGCCCAACCAGGGGGATCGAGCAGTACTTC
CASSPTRGIEQYF
>few|TRBJ2-7|NA|TRBV2
TGTGCCAGCAGTGAGCGCATTCGCGAGCAGTACTTC
CASSERIREQYF
>few|TRBJ2-3|NA|TRBV5-1
TGCGCCAGCAGCTTGTTCTCAGATACGCAGTATTTT
CASSLFSDTQYF
>NA|TRBJ2-7|TRBD1|TRBV18
TGTGCCAGCTCACCCGGGACAGGGGGTGGCTACGAGCAGTACTTC
CASSPGTGGGYEQYF
>few|TRBJ1-1|TRBD1|TRBV18
TGTGCCAGCTCACTACAGGGGGCAGTGTTAGGGACTGAAGCTTTCTTT
CASSLQGAVLGTEAFF
>NA|TRBJ1-2|TRBD1|TRBV27
TGTGCCAGCAGGCGGACAGGAGATGGCTACACCTTC
CASRRTGDGYTF
>NA|TRBJ2-7|NA|TRBV28
TGTGCCAGCAGTTTGCCGGGAGAGTCGTACGAGCAGTACTTC
CASSLPGESYEQYF
>NA|TRBJ2-5|TRBD2|TRBV4-1
TGCGCCAGCAGCCTACCGACTAGCGGGAGCTGGAAGACCCAGTACTTC
CASSLPTSGSWKTQYF
>NA|TRBJ1-6|NA|TRBV7-2
TGTGCCAGCAGCTTAGGCCGGAGGGATTCACCCCTCCACTTT
CASSLGRRDSPLHF
>few|TRBJ2-3|NA|TRBV7-2
TGTGCCAGCAGCTTATCTGCGGGGCGCCGCACAGATACGCAGTATTTT
CASSLSAGRRTDTQYF
>NA|TRBJ2-2|NA|TRBV27
TGTGCCAGCAGTTTACTCGGCGCAGGGTCGAACACCGGGGAGCTGTTTTTT
CASSLLGAGSNTGELFF
>NA|TRBJ2-3|TRBD2|TRBV4-1
TGCGCCAGCAGCCAAACTAGCGGGATTGAATATTTT
CASSQTSGIEYF
>NA|TRBJ1-6|NA|TRBV5-1
TGCGCCAGCAGCTTCCAATCAGAGCCGGGACCCCTCCACTTT
CASSFQSEPGPLHF
>few|TRBJ2-7|TRBD2|TRBV10-3
TGTGCCATCACTCCGGGACTAGCGGGTCCCTACGAGCAGTACTTC
CAITPGLAGPYEQYF
>few|TRBJ1-1|NA|TRBV2
TGTGCCAGCAGCGGGGACTTCCATGAAGCTTTCTTT
CASSGDFHEAFF
>few|TRBJ1-5|NA|TRBV20-1
TGCAGTGCTAGCCTGGACAGTGAACATTTT
CSASLDSEHF
>NA|TRBJ2-7|TRBD1|TRBV29-1
TGCAGCGTTGAAACGAGACAGGGGTATTACGAGCAGTACTTC
CSVETRQGYYEQYF
>NA|TRBJ2-5|TRBD2|TRBV5-4
TGTGCCAGCAGCCGTAGCGGGGCTTACCAAGAGACCCAGTACTTC
CASSRSGAYQETQYF
>NA|TRBJ2-7|NA|TRBV9
TGTGCCAGCAGCCGAGCGAGGCAGGGCTACGAGCAGTACTTC
CASSRARQGYEQYF
>NA|TRBJ1-1|TRBD1|TRBV7-9
TGTGCCAGCAGCCCAACCCTAGGACAGGGCGGGGCTGAAGCTTTCTTT
CASSPTLGQGGAEAFF
>NA|TRBJ2-5|TRBD2|TRBV18
TGTGCCAGCTCACCAGCCCTTTCTAGCGGGGGGATGCAGACCCAGTACTTC
CASSPALSSGGMQTQYF
>few|TRBJ2-7|NA|TRBV19
TGTGCCACTGCGACTGGCCCCTACGAGCAGTACTTC
CATATGPYEQYF
>NA|TRBJ1-5|TRBD1|TRBV7-9
TGTGCCAGCAGCTTGACAGGGGGCCGCAATCAGCCCCAGCATTTT
CASSLTGGRNQPQHF
>NA|TRBJ2-5|TRBD2|TRBV7-9
TGTGCCAGCAGCTTTAGCGGGGGACAAGAGACCCAGTACTTC
CASSFSGGQETQYF
>NA|TRBJ2-2|NA|TRBV19
TGTGTATCTGGCGGCGGGGAGCTGTTTTTT
CVSGGGELFF
>few|TRBJ1-1|NA|TRBV4-3
TGCGCCAGCAGCCAAGATTCTAACGGGAACACTGAAGCTTTCTTT
CASSQDSNGNTEAFF